This TCR beta chain was identified during a study of cytomegalovirus exposure and HLA in healthy donors. About the study: One earlier analysis, a look at about 179 million T cells, found fewer than 140 million unique TCR beta sequences.

13 Jbeta primers and 60 Vbeta primers were used for the PCR. The protocol was immunoSEQ multiplex PCR, while the TCRdb copy is restricted to in-frame clones and leaves out a portion. The repertoire includes some 30,000 clones, roughly 44% of them detected once, and 1.5% to 2.5% sits in the top ten. The origin of this receptor is a woman between 50 and 59 years old in good health and CMV-seronegative. Sequenced material: PBMCs.

CDR3 amino acids: CASRGGGHTEAFF. In DNA, the CDR3 is TGTGCCAGTAGAGGGGGGGGCCACACTGAAGCTTTCTTT. The chain uses TRBV19 and TRBJ1-1; D may be TRBD1 (6 bases). Trimming shortened V by 6 bases and J by 3 bases, and 11 bases separated the two germline ends. This CDR3 region has 13 residues. Germline CDR1 LNHDA, CDR2 SQIVND (reference sequence).